This TCR beta chain was observed in a study of blood T cells in healthy people across ages. Study-wide context: Roughly one uniquely barcoded beta molecule per two T cells was captured. Study conclusions and caveats: With donor CMV status unknown, expanded clonotype changes were possibly confounded. Long-lived donors exceeded aged donors in naive CD4+ cells and diversity.

This clonotype was detected only a few times. As yet, its antigen is unknown. Every donor gave around 10 milliliters of peripheral blood. Germline-derived CDR1 and CDR2 are SGHVS and FQNEAQ. CDR3 size: 14 residues. Trimming cost V 1 base and J 0 bases, with 6 bases left between them. A second roughly 6 to 11 cycle PCR used barcoded and J-beta primers. TCRdb called the 5' RACE reads again in MiXCR, with one record for every CDR3 protein. In the table there are more than 800,000 distinct CDR3 sequences, less than 50% of which are singletons. Source material: blood. This clonotype was obtained from a woman in her sixties in good health. V and J are TRBV7-8 and TRBJ1-1; D uncertain. The CDR3 sequence: CASSLVSMNTEAFF. Written as DNA, the CDR3 is TGTGCCAGCAGCTTAGTATCGATGAACACTGAAGCTTTCTTT.